The 7 T cell receptor beta chains below all came from one sample that was sequenced in a study of CD8 T cells in Susac syndrome. With random hexamers, reverse transcription was performed on roughly 0.5 to 1 ug of RNA. Using its own MiXCR run on the immunoSEQ multiplex PCR reads, TCRdb lists one record per CDR3 protein. The sample consists of a few hundred thousand distinct CDR3 sequences, about 95% of them appearing once. Sequenced input: CD4+ T cells from PBMCs. The receptors come from a human donor with multiple sclerosis.

The rearrangement uses TRBV12-3 or TRBV12-4 and TRBJ2-3, with 8 nucleotides matching TRBD2. J was trimmed by 9 bases and V by 6 bases; bases with no gene match: 11. There are 14 residues in the CDR3. The CDR3 DNA sequence: TGTGCCAGCAGCCCGGGACTAGTCGGGGGCACGCAGTATTTT. Protein: CASSPGLVGGTQYF.

V is TRBV2 and J is TRBJ1-1; no reliable D call. Looked up from germline, CDR1 is SNHLY and CDR2 is FYNNEI. V lost 1 base, J lost 3 bases, and 6 bases lay in between. This CDR3 spans 13 amino acids. CDR3 nucleotides: TGTGCCAGCAGTGAAGGGCCCTACACTGAAGCTTTCTTT. This sequence encodes CASSEGPYTEAFF.

The J gene is TRBJ1-1, the V gene TRBV20-1, with D possibly TRBD1 on 5 matching bases. Germline V lookup: CDR1 DFQATT, CDR2 SNEGSKA (reference sequence). The CDR3 consists of 16 residues. Between the trimmed V and J ends, which lost 0 bases and 0 bases, there was a span of 14 bases. CDR3 protein: CSARDPQGRLNTEAFF. The CDR3 DNA reads TGCAGTGCTAGAGATCCTCAGGGACGGTTGAACACTGAAGCTTTCTTT.

The rearrangement joins TRBV7-3 to TRBJ2-1; D tentatively fits TRBD1 or TRBD2 (5 bases each). CDR1 and CDR2 from the germline V gene are SGHTA and FQGTGA. The CDR3 covers 14 residues. Trimming shortened V by 5 bases and J by 6 bases, and 14 bases separated the two germline ends. CDR3 DNA sequence: TGTGCCAGCAGCCCGCTCTCGGGACGCAATGAGCAGTTCTTC. It translates to CASSPLSGRNEQFF.

V is TRBV20-1 and J is TRBJ2-1, with TRBD2 as a possible D gene (5 bases). V was trimmed by 4 bases and J by 4 bases, leaving 17 bases between them. Germline CDR1 is DFQATT and CDR2 is SNEGSKA (reference sequence). This CDR3 comprises 15 residues. For the CDR3, the DNA is TGCAGTGCTAACCCGGCTAGCCAAAATTACAATGAGCAGTTCTTC. Encoded protein: CSANPASQNYNEQFF.

The chain links TRBV12-3 or TRBV12-4 to TRBJ1-1; 7 bases match TRBD1. The V and J ends lost 1 base and 11 bases, in that order; junction bases with no gene match: 7. CDR3 length: 13 amino acids. The CDR3 DNA sequence: TGTGCCAGCAGTTTAGGACAGGGAGTAGGGGCTTTCTTT. It specifies CASSLGQGVGAFF.

The chain recombines TRBV20-1 with TRBJ2-4; D is undetermined. V lost 6 bases, J lost 13 bases, and 13 bases lay in between. The length of the CDR3 is 10 residues. CDR1 and CDR2 from the germline V gene are DFQATT and SNEGSKA (reference sequence). CDR3 amino acids: CSAGSDVQYF. The CDR3 DNA reads as TGCAGTGCCGGGTCAGACGTCCAGTACTTC.